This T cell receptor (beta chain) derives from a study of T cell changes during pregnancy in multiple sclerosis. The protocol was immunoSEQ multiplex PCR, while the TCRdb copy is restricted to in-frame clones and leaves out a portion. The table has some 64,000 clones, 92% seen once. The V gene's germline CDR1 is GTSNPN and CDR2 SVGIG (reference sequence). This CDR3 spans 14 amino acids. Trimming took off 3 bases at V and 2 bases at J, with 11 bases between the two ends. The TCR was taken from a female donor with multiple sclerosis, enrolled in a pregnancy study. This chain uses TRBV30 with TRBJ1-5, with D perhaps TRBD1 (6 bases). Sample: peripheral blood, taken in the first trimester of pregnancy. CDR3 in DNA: TGTGCCTGGAGCAGGGGATTCGGCAATCAGCCCCAGCATTTT. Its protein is CAWSRGFGNQPQHF.